This T cell receptor (beta chain) was recorded in a study of blood T cell repertoires in COVID-19 (dated by TCRdb to the early 2020s). Describing the broader study: Samples covering the acute and convalescent phases of COVID-19 were provided by collaborators in the United States, Italy and Spain. The material from the prospective study consisted of cDNA or gDNA derived from T cells, B-cell-depleted T cells, or PBMCs. Sample metadata almost always included a de-identified subject ID, COVID-19 status, age in years and sex. Where available, HLA class I and class II types were taken from metadata supplied by the sample provider and were not determined by assay-based typing. The dataset comprised deeply sampled blood TCRbeta repertoires from subjects exposed to, actively infected with, or recovered from COVID-19. The repertoires were released in a freely available public database meant as a resource for research on the immune response to SARS-CoV-2. The samples were drawn from two sources: the first 160 participants of the ongoing ImmuneRACE study, and 1,000 to 1,500 subjects contributed by 6 global collaborators. Results the study describes overall, beyond this receptor: How much clinical and demographic metadata was included differed by source and by participant, and the metadata was provided uncurated.

Of note for this clone: Its antigen remains undetermined. No base-level quality is on record; no much larger clone is a single base apart.

Each collaborating institution followed its own protocols to collect whole blood in K2EDTA tubes. For TCRbeta analysis, collaborators shipped samples in one of three forms: frozen whole blood, isolated PBMCs, or DNA extracted from either of those sample types. TCRbeta CDR3 regions were amplified from genomic DNA using the immunoSEQ Assay, a bias-controlled multiplex PCR. Per the authors' processing: Nucleated cell counts per sample were estimated from amplification of reference gene primers within the assay. Sequence reads were collapsed and filtered to measure the absolute abundance of every unique TCRbeta CDR3 rearrangement. For each sample, productive Simpson clonality was calculated by taking the square root of Simpson's diversity index across productive rearrangements. TCRdb limited this immuneACCESS table to in-frame rearrangements with V and J called. A share of clones is missing; checked studies link under half to unresolved V genes, and the rest is unexplained. The V and J calls and clone size come from that table; D and trimming were worked out from the DNA. This sample holds around 60,000 clones; less than 75% were observed only once. The ten largest make up roughly 18% of the sample.

Sequenced sample: peripheral blood. The TCR was taken from a woman aged 50 to 60 with active or convalescent COVID-19.

The CDR3 region has the sequence CASADRENNEQFF. The DNA sequence reads TGTGCCAGCGCTGACAGGGAAAACAATGAGCAGTTCTTC. The sequence is built from TRBV18 and TRBJ2-1; TRBD1 fits 7 bases in the junction. Looking up the germline V gene yields CDR1 KGHSH and CDR2 LQKENI. The cysteine opens and the phenylalanine closes a CDR3 of 13 amino acids. The kept DNA is CDR3 alone, 39 bases in frame from the first base. V loses 8 bases at its end and J loses 5 bases; junction bases beyond the gene matches: 6.